The source of this TCR beta chain is a study of blood T cell repertoires in COVID-19. V dropped 3 bases and J dropped 9 bases, with 18 bases sitting between them. This CDR3 is 16 amino acids long. CDR1 and CDR2 from the germline V gene are MNHEY and SMNVEV (reference sequence). This clone has a single count. Data came from immunoSEQ multiplex PCR; TCRdb stores just in-frame clones and leaves some out. The sample consists of 150,000 to 200,000 clones, roughly three quarters of them appearing once. Participants were placed into cohorts based on the clinical history they reported. Sequencing input: PBMCs or T cells enriched from blood (not recorded which). The TCR originated in a woman aged 50 to 60 with acute COVID-19. The chain has TRBV27 and TRBJ1-6, with a tentative D call TRBD1 (5 bases). The CDR3 DNA reads TGTGCCAGCAGTTTTTCGTCTGCAGGGCTAGGTTCACCCCTCCACTTT. It translates to CASSFSSAGLGSPLHF.